The 22 T cell receptor beta chains in this list originate from one sample, sequenced in a study of shared clonotypes between healthy human individuals. Profiling relied on immunoSEQ multiplex PCR, and the TCRdb table lists in-frame clones only, not all of them. The sample holds 2,500,000 or so clones; roughly 93% are singletons and the top ten take approximately 0.36%. The sequenced sample consisted of naive CD4+ T cells from PBMCs. The sample's subset: CD45RA+ positively selected. The source of these receptors is a man younger than 35 in good health. Some clones in this sample may be carry-over from other donors' samples.

V gene TRBV2 combines with J gene TRBJ2-7, with 9 bases fitting TRBD2. J gave up 6 bases and V 5 bases, and 14 bases lay outside the gene matches. The CDR3 spans 16 residues. Germline assignment: CDR1 SNHLY and CDR2 FYNNEI. The CDR3 DNA sequence: TGTGCCAGCAGTAGTAGCGGGAGCAAGGGGCGGTCCGAGCAGTACTTC. It yields the protein CASSSSGSKGRSEQYF.

The chain uses TRBV7-9 and TRBJ2-2; TRBD1 is a possible D gene (6 bases). This CDR3 is 15 amino acids long. Trimming left V 6 bases short and J 1 base short, with 12 bases between. CDR1 and CDR2 from the germline V gene are SEHNR and FQNEAQ (reference sequence). The CDR3 bases are TGTGCCAGCAGGTCTCCAGGGGTGAACACCGGGGAGCTGTTTTTT. Its translation is CASRSPGVNTGELFF.

CDR3 sequence: CASSLGVYYGYTF. CDR3 nucleotide sequence: TGTGCCAGCAGTCTCGGGGTATACTATGGCTACACCTTC. The chain links TRBV27 to TRBJ1-2; D is unclear. Deletions cut 5 bases from V and 3 bases from J, with 10 bases between. The CDR3 loop spans 13 amino acids. CDR1 MNHEY and CDR2 SMNVEV come from the germline V gene (reference sequence).

The chain employs TRBV19 and TRBJ1-1; 7 positions agree with TRBD1. The junction had 6 bases not matched to a gene; V was cut back by 5 bases and J by 0 bases. The CDR3 sequence is 15 residues long. Germline-derived CDR1 and CDR2 are LNHDA and SQIVND (reference sequence). Written as DNA, the CDR3 is TGTGCCAGTAGTGTTCCGGGACAGCTGAACACTGAAGCTTTCTTT. It is translated as CASSVPGQLNTEAFF. The complete variable domain, with remaining parts taken from reference TRBV19 and TRBJ1-1, reads DGGITQSPKYLFRKEGQNVTLSCEQNLNHDAMYWYRQDPGQGLRLIYYSQIVNDFQKGDIAEGYSVSREKKESFPLTVTSAQKNPTAFYLCASSVPGQLNTEAFFGQGTRLTVV.

This clone appeared once. The chain is built from TRBV7-9 and TRBJ1-2; perhaps TRBD1 as D (5 bases). Germline CDR1 and CDR2: SEHNR and FQNEAQ (reference sequence). The V and J ends lost 0 bases and 4 bases respectively, with 9 bases between them. The CDR3 has 14 residues. The CDR3 DNA reads TGTGCCAGCAGCTTAGCGGGGGTCGGCTATGGCTACACCTTC. It encodes CASSLAGVGYGYTF.

The genes are TRBV10-3 and TRBJ2-4; 7 bases line up with TRBD1. The CDR3 totals 17 residues. Germline V gene sequence: CDR1 ENHRY, CDR2 SYGVKD. V trimming: 0 bases; J trimming: 8 bases; junction bases outside the gene matches: 13. The CDR3 coding sequence is TGTGCCATCAGTGAGTCGAAGGGGGCCCAGACTGGAGACATTCAGTACTTC. It is translated as CAISESKGAQTGDIQYF.

The chain employs TRBV5-4 and TRBJ1-1; TRBD1 is a possible D gene (6 bases). Trimming took 5 bases from V and 6 from J, leaving 23 bases between them. The germline CDR1 and CDR2 sequences are SGHNT and YYREEE (reference sequence). The CDR3 loop spans 16 amino acids. Here the CDR3 DNA reads TGTGCCAGCAGTCCGAAGGGGGGAGCTATGGGCTCTGAAGCTTTCTTT. This sequence encodes CASSPKGGAMGSEAFF.

The V and J genes are TRBV7-8 and TRBJ2-3; TRBD2 matches at 9 bases. This CDR3 has 15 amino acids. The germline CDR1 and CDR2 sequences are SGHVS and FQNEAQ. Losses at the gene ends were 1 base for V and 1 base for J; bases not matched to a gene: 0. CDR3 protein: CASSLGLAGTDTQYF. As DNA, the CDR3 is TGTGCCAGCAGCTTAGGACTAGCGGGCACAGATACGCAGTATTTT.

This chain uses TRBV5-1 with TRBJ1-5; 7 nucleotides align to TRBD1. Trimming removed 0 bases from V and 5 bases from J; junction bases left unmatched: 5. Germline V lookup: CDR1 SGHRS, CDR2 YFSETQ. CDR3 length: 15 amino acids. CDR3 sequence reads: CASSLGQGRYQPQHF. The CDR3 DNA sequence: TGCGCCAGCAGCTTGGGACAGGGCCGGTATCAGCCCCAGCATTTT.

The rearrangement uses TRBV6-1 and TRBJ1-5; maybe TRBD1 (5 bases). This CDR3 is 16 amino acids long. Germline values: CDR1 MNHNS, CDR2 SASEGT. Trimming took 4 bases from V and 3 from J, leaving 16 bases between them. Written as DNA, the CDR3 is TGTGCCAGCAGTGCCCATAAGGGGTCGAACAATCAGCCCCAGCATTTT. Residues: CASSAHKGSNNQPQHF.

This sequence joins TRBV7-9 and TRBJ1-1, with D possibly matching TRBD1 (5 bases). The CDR3 covers 13 residues. V was trimmed by 1 base and J by 7 bases, leaving 10 bases between them. The germline CDR1 and CDR2 sequences are SEHNR and FQNEAQ (reference sequence). CDR3 sequence reads: CASSLDQGLEAFF. The CDR3 DNA is TGTGCCAGCAGCTTAGACCAGGGCCTTGAAGCTTTCTTT.

V and J are TRBV18 and TRBJ1-2; D is unclear. Germline assignment: CDR1 KGHSH and CDR2 LQKENI. This CDR3 is built from 14 residues. V lost 5 bases and J lost 8, with 18 bases in between. DNA of the CDR3: TGTGCCAGCTCAGCCACAGTGGGGTATGAAGGCTACACCTTC. The encoded protein is CASSATVGYEGYTF.

The chain combines TRBV2 with TRBJ2-6; D not certain. Germline CDR1 is SNHLY and CDR2 is FYNNEI. With 7 bases removed from V and 4 bases from J, the gap between germline ends came to 17 bases. This CDR3 spans 16 amino acids. The CDR3 DNA follows: TGTGCCAGCACCACGATCATACTCCTGGGGGCCAACGTCCTGACTTTC. Residues: CASTTIILLGANVLTF.

This chain joins TRBV5-1 and TRBJ2-1; maybe TRBD2 (6 bases). This CDR3 comprises 14 residues. Between the trimmed V and J ends, which lost 4 bases and 0 bases, there was a span of 8 bases. Per the germline V gene, CDR1 is SGHRS and CDR2 is YFSETQ. CDR3 bases: TGCGCCAGCAGCAACGGGAGCTCCTACAATGAGCAGTTCTTC. Amino acids: CASSNGSSYNEQFF.

This chain connects TRBV2 to TRBJ1-2; D remains ambiguous. This CDR3 spans 13 amino acids. Trimming cost V 3 bases and J 3 bases, with 8 bases left between them. Germline CDR1 reads SNHLY; CDR2 reads FYNNEI. The CDR3 spells CASSESTYYGYTF. In nucleotides, the CDR3 is TGTGCCAGCAGTGAGAGCACATACTATGGCTACACCTTC.

The V gene is TRBV7-9, the J gene TRBJ1-2, with 8 bases matching TRBD1. CDR3 length: 15 amino acids. Germline loops: CDR1 SEHNR, CDR2 FQNEAQ (reference sequence). J gave up 8 bases and V 7 bases, and 15 bases lay outside the gene matches. The CDR3: CASIITTGEDLGYTF. In nucleotides, the CDR3 is TGTGCCAGCATCATAACGACAGGGGAGGACCTCGGCTACACCTTC.

V is TRBV30 and J is TRBJ2-3, with 7 bases fitting TRBD2. This CDR3 has 14 amino acids. Trimming took 1 base from V and 3 from J; bases not matched to a gene: 4. From germline, CDR1 is GTSNPN and CDR2 SVGIG (reference sequence). CDR3: CAWSGWTSTDTQYF. The DNA for the CDR3 is TGTGCCTGGAGTGGGTGGACTAGTACAGATACGCAGTATTTT.

This clone has just a few counts. The sample holds other DNA sequences that translate to the same CDR3. The chain uses TRBV29-1 and TRBJ1-1, with D possibly being TRBD1 (5 bases). The V gene lost 3 bases and the J gene lost 2 bases, with 10 bases spanning the gap. The germline V gene has CDR1 SQVTM and CDR2 ANQGSEA. The CDR3 runs 13 residues. The CDR3 DNA sequence: TGCAGCGTTGAGGGCAGGGTCAACACTGAAGCTTTCTTT. Residues: CSVEGRVNTEAFF.

This chain links TRBV2 with TRBJ2-7; D is undetermined. The V and J ends lost 10 bases and 0 bases respectively, with 16 bases between them. Looked up from germline, CDR1 is SNHLY and CDR2 is FYNNEI. The length of the CDR3 is 14 residues. CDR3: CATKEVGNSYEQYF. DNA of the CDR3: TGTGCCACCAAAGAGGTAGGGAACTCCTACGAGCAGTACTTC.

V is TRBV5-6 and J is TRBJ2-7; 9 nucleotides line up with TRBD2. With V trimmed by 4 bases and J by 2 bases, 7 bases remained unmatched. Germline V CDR1 and CDR2: SGHDT, YYEEEE. The CDR3 totals 15 residues. The CDR3 here is CASSRWLAGPYEQYF. CDR3 nucleotide sequence: TGTGCCAGCAGCCGCTGGCTAGCGGGGCCCTACGAGCAGTACTTC.

The V and J genes are TRBV5-1 and TRBJ2-7; no reliable D call. CDR3 length equals 15 residues. Germline CDR1 and CDR2: SGHRS and YFSETQ. V was pared by 1 base and J by 2 bases, with 13 bases between. CDR3 sequence (DNA): TGCGCCAGCAGCTTGTTGGCGATGGGGACCTACGAGCAGTACTTC. Protein sequence: CASSLLAMGTYEQYF.

The V call is TRBV28, the J call TRBJ1-5; 8 bases are shared with TRBD1. The CDR3 has 15 residues. Unmatched junction bases numbered 9, after V lost 6 bases and J lost 5 bases. The germline V gene has CDR1 MDHEN and CDR2 SYDVKM. The CDR3 sequence: CASRSGATGDQPQHF. For the CDR3, the DNA is TGTGCCAGCAGGTCGGGAGCGACAGGGGATCAGCCCCAGCATTTT.